This paragraph covers one T cell receptor beta chain sequence. Authors' processing steps: Scientists estimated how many nucleated cells there were by amplifying reference gene primers. Produced via immunoSEQ multiplex PCR; TCRdb's table is partial and in-frame only. V, J and clone size are those of that table, while D and trimming were read from the DNA. The data contain roughly 350,000 clones, 87% of them seen just once; the ten biggest clones take up more than 5%. While infection was still active, Seattle patients were enrolled and then followed longitudinally. This sample was taken from a study of blood T cell repertoires in COVID-19. This CDR3 has 15 amino acids. CDR1 and CDR2 (germline): SNHLY, FYNNEI. V lost 6 bases to trimming and J lost 3 bases; unmatched junction nucleotides: 8.

The specimen was peripheral blood. The chain joins TRBV2 to TRBJ1-1; 9 bases fit TRBD1. The sequence derives from a woman between 45 and 60 years old with COVID-19, enrolled during active disease. DNA of the CDR3: TGTGCCAGCAGGTTTGGGAGGACAGGGGACACTGAAGCTTTCTTT. This encodes CASRFGRTGDTEAFF.